This note documents a single TCR beta chain sequence. This sample was taken from a study of blood T cell repertoires in COVID-19. Some clones are missing from TCRdb's copy, which holds only in-frame ones; the method was immunoSEQ multiplex PCR. This sample yields 200,000 to 250,000 clones, of which around 83% are seen a single time; 0.98% belongs to the top ten. This TCR derives from a man aged 35-49 years with acute or convalescent COVID-19. Sequencing input: peripheral blood.

CDR3 sequence (DNA): TGCGCCAGCAGCTTGAATCAGGGAAGGATCGGAGCAACTAATGAAAAACTGTTTTTT. Its translation is CASSLNQGRIGATNEKLFF. The J gene is TRBJ1-4, the V gene TRBV5-1; tentative D call: TRBD1 (5 bases). V was cut by 1 base and J by 0 bases, with 19 bases left in between. Germline CDR1 is SGHRS and CDR2 is YFSETQ. The CDR3 runs 19 residues. The entire variable domain, with the rest obtained from reference TRBV5-1 and TRBJ1-4, is as follows: KAGVTQTPRYLIKTRGQQVTLSCSPISGHRSVSWYQQTPGQGLQFLFEYFSETQRNKGNFPGRFSGRQFSNSRSEMNVSTLELGDSALYLCASSLNQGRIGATNEKLFFGSGTQLSVL.